The clone carrying this T cell receptor beta chain was recorded many times. This sample stems from a study of Graves' ophthalmopathy and Graves' hyperthyroidism. Investigators amplified TCR beta CDR3 regions from RNA transcripts. Scientists carried out first-round RT-PCR using HTBI primers and then a second-round multiplex PCR. TCRdb re-derived calls from the multiplex PCR reads in MiXCR, one entry per CDR3 protein. The sample records approximately 460,000 distinct CDR3 sequences, approximately 15% being singletons. The source is a woman aged 25 to 39 with Graves' ophthalmopathy. Input material: blood.

The CDR3 reads CASSTRTGRSYEQYF. For the CDR3, the DNA is TGTGCCAGCAGTACCAGGACAGGGCGATCCTACGAGCAGTACTTC. The chain combines TRBV6-5 with TRBJ2-7, with 8 bases aligning to TRBD1. The germline V gene encodes CDR1 MNHEY and CDR2 SVGAGI. The CDR3 runs 15 residues. Trimming cost V 5 bases and J 1 base; bases outside gene matches: 7.